This passage covers 14 T cell receptor beta chains from one sample sequenced in a study of low-dose radiotherapy and immunotherapy resistance in tumors. Primers targeting TRAV and TRBV primed first-strand cDNA, covering alpha and beta chains. Over 20 PCR cycles, TCRs were amplified from a constant-region primer and V-primer adapter. TCRdb independently ran MiXCR on the reads; one entry per CDR3 protein. The table shows 15,000 to 20,000 distinct CDR3 sequences, with around 70% occurring only once. The receptors were gathered from a human donor with advanced metastatic prostate, ovarian, gallbladder or colorectal cancer (not recorded which). This table probably holds off-target reads from a library built for another chain.

The rearrangement uses TRBV11-2 and TRBJ2-7, with 7 bases that match TRBD1. The CDR3 sequence is 15 residues long. CDR1 SGHAT and CDR2 FQNNGV come from the germline V gene. V trimming: 7 bases; J trimming: 3 bases; junction bases outside the gene matches: 12. CDR3 residues: CASTGGRQGDYEQYF. The CDR3 nucleotides read TGTGCCAGCACAGGGGGTCGACAGGGTGACTACGAGCAGTACTTC.

There are a few counts of this clonotype. The chain couples TRBV20-1 to TRBJ1-2; weak D call: TRBD1 (5 bases). V lost 6 bases, J lost 6 bases, and 14 bases lay in between. Germline loops: CDR1 DFQATT, CDR2 SNEGSKA (reference sequence). The CDR3 runs to 12 residues. CDR3 loop: CSAPRGEDGYTF. CDR3 nucleotide sequence: TGCAGTGCCCCACGGGGGGAGGATGGCTACACCTTC.

The V gene is TRBV7-2, the J gene TRBJ1-1, with TRBD1 identical over 9 bases. The CDR3 has 15 amino acids. Germline CDR1 SGHTA, CDR2 FQGNSA. The V gene end was trimmed by 5 bases and the J gene end by 4 bases; junction bases not matched to a gene: 8. The CDR3 DNA reads TGTGCCAGCAGCAACCGGGACAGGGTAGCCACTGAAGCTTTCTTT. Encoded protein: CASSNRDRVATEAFF.

The chain recombines TRBV4-1 with TRBJ2-3, with 11 nucleotides matching TRBD2. The CDR3 has 16 amino acids. The junction had 4 bases not matched to a gene; V was cut back by 5 bases and J by 0 bases. Germline assignment: CDR1 MGHRA and CDR2 YSYEKL. This CDR3 is CASSKTSGTSTDTQYF. As DNA, the CDR3 is TGCGCCAGCAGCAAGACTAGCGGGACTAGCACAGATACGCAGTATTTT.

This clonotype was detected only a few times. The V and J genes are TRBV27 and TRBJ2-7; either TRBD1 or TRBD2 may supply D (7 bases each). Germline-derived CDR1 and CDR2 are MNHEY and SMNVEV (reference sequence). Deletions cut 8 bases from V and 6 bases from J, with 17 bases between. This CDR3 has 13 amino acids. DNA for the CDR3: TGTGCCAGCGAAGGGAGCGGGACAGTCGAGCAGTACTTC. Translating it yields CASEGSGTVEQYF.

The CDR3 region has the DNA TGCGCCAGCAGCTTGGAACAGGGGGGCACAGATACGCAGTATTTT. It codes for CASSLEQGGTDTQYF. The gene calls are TRBV5-1 and TRBJ2-3; 8 positions agree with TRBD1. The CDR3 runs to 15 residues. The germline gives CDR1 SGHRS, CDR2 YFSETQ. The ends lost 0 bases at V and 1 base at J; junction bases unmatched: 1.

This chain links TRBV29-1 with TRBJ1-2; no clear D gene. Trimming removed 1 base at V and 1 base at J, with 4 bases between. This CDR3 comprises 12 residues. The germline CDR1 and CDR2 sequences are SQVTM and ANQGSEA. The CDR3 here is CSVEASNYGYTF. The CDR3 nucleotides are TGCAGCGTTGAAGCCAGTAACTATGGCTACACCTTC.

The chain carries TRBV28 and TRBJ2-3, with D perhaps TRBD2 (5 bases). Trimming shortened V by 5 bases and J by 4 bases, and 16 bases separated the two germline ends. Germline assignment: CDR1 MDHEN and CDR2 SYDVKM. The CDR3 has 15 amino acids. The CDR3 region has the DNA TGTGCCAGCAGTCAAAGCGGCGAGGGTGCAGATACGCAGTATTTT. It yields the protein CASSQSGEGADTQYF.

V is TRBV12-3 or TRBV12-4 and J is TRBJ2-7; D unclear. The CDR3 covers 14 residues. Between the trimmed V and J ends, which lost 7 bases and 0 bases, there was a span of 13 bases. The CDR3 loop reads CASKPQDGSYEQYF. The CDR3 DNA reads TGTGCCAGCAAACCCCAGGACGGCTCCTACGAGCAGTACTTC.

This clonotype was seen only a few times. The junction departs from the called germline gene at one end, perhaps through a read error. The rearrangement links TRBV4-1 to TRBJ2-1; 10 nucleotides agree with TRBD2. The germline CDR1 and CDR2 sequences are MGHRA and YSYEKL. This CDR3 contains 17 residues. CDR3 sequence reads: CASSHVGTSVSYNEQFF. In nucleotides, the CDR3 is TGTGCCAGCAGCCACGTCGGGACTAGCGTTTCCTACAATGAGCAGTTCTTC.

The chain links TRBV28 to TRBJ2-3; no clear D gene. In germline, CDR1 is MDHEN, CDR2 SYDVKM. The CDR3 totals 16 residues. Trimming cost V 1 base and J 2 bases, with 13 bases left between them. DNA for the CDR3: TGTGCCAGCAGTTTATTTCCTCCAACCTACACAGATACGCAGTATTTT. Translation: CASSLFPPTYTDTQYF.

J is TRBJ2-1 and V is TRBV20-1; 9 nucleotides agree with TRBD2. The CDR3 runs to 19 residues. The junction had 16 bases not matched to a gene; V was cut back by 0 bases and J by 4 bases. Germline lookup yields CDR1 DFQATT and CDR2 SNEGSKA (reference sequence). The CDR3 coding sequence is TGCAGTGCTAGAGATCGAGGAGGGCGCGGGAGGGGGTTTTACAATGAGCAGTTCTTC. Translated, it gives CSARDRGGRGRGFYNEQFF.

The genes are TRBV12-3 or TRBV12-4 and TRBJ2-5; D assignment may be TRBD1 or TRBD2 (5 bases each). The CDR3 consists of 14 residues. V shed 6 bases and J shed 7 bases, with 18 bases lying between them. This chain's CDR3 is CASSYGTDKGTQYF. CDR3 coding DNA: TGTGCCAGCAGCTACGGGACGGACAAAGGGACCCAGTACTTC.

This clonotype was seen a handful of times. The CDR3 region is CSVETQETQYF. CDR3 DNA sequence: TGCAGCGTTGAGACACAAGAGACCCAGTACTTC. The chain joins TRBV29-1 to TRBJ2-5; unclear D gene. The CDR3 is 11 residues long. V was trimmed by 3 bases and J by 2 bases, leaving 4 bases between them. Germline lookup yields CDR1 SQVTM and CDR2 ANQGSEA.